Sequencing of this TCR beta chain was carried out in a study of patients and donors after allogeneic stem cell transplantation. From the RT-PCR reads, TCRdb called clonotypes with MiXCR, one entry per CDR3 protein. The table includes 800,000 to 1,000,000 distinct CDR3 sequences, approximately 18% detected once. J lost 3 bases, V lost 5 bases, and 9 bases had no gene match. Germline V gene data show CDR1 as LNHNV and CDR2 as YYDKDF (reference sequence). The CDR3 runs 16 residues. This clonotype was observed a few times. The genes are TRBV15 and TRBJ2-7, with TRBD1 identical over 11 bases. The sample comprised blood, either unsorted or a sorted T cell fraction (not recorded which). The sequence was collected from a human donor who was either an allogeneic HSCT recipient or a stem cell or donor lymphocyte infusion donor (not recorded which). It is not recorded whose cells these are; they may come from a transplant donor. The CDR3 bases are TGTGCCACCAGCTTCCCAACCGGGACAGGGGGCTACGAGCAGTACTTC. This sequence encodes CATSFPTGTGGYEQYF. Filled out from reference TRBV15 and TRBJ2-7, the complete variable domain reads DAMVIQNPRYQVTQFGKPVTLSCSQTLNHNVMYWYQQKSSQAPKLLFHYYDKDFNNEADTPDNFQSRRPNTSFCFLDIRSPGLGDTAMYLCATSFPTGTGGYEQYFGPGTRLTVT.